The 29 T cell receptor beta chains in this list originate from one sample, sequenced in a study of blood T cell repertoires in COVID-19. Sequencing used immunoSEQ multiplex PCR; TCRdb keeps in-frame clones, though not all of them. The table includes about 93,000 clones, almost 90% detected once. The sample was peripheral blood. The receptor set was obtained from a human donor with active COVID-19. The donor label of this sample is uncertain.

This rearrangement joins TRBV7-6 to TRBJ2-1; D possibly corresponds to TRBD1 (6 bases). V lost 1 base and J lost 2, with 15 bases in between. CDR3 length: 17 amino acids. Germline CDR1 reads SGHVS; CDR2 reads FNYEAQ. The CDR3 bases are TGTGCCAGCAGCTTAGGCCAGGGGACGATAACCTACAATGAGCAGTTCTTC. Its translation: CASSLGQGTITYNEQFF.

The chain employs TRBV5-1 and TRBJ2-5; 13 bases line up with TRBD2. V gave up 0 bases and J gave up 5 bases; unmatched junction bases: 4. The germline CDR1 and CDR2 sequences are SGHRS and YFSETQ. This CDR3 spans 16 amino acids. The CDR3 DNA reads TGCGCCAGCAGCTTGGGACTAGCGGGGGGTGTGGAGACCCAGTACTTC. Translation gives CASSLGLAGGVETQYF.

A single count supports this clone. J is TRBJ2-3 and V is TRBV6-5, with D possibly being TRBD2 (5 bases). Germline-derived CDR1 and CDR2 are MNHEY and SVGAGI. The CDR3 loop spans 14 amino acids. V lost 7 bases and J lost 1, with 12 bases in between. The CDR3 protein is CASKNRDRTDTQYF. The CDR3 region has the DNA TGTGCCAGCAAAAACCGGGATCGCACAGATACGCAGTATTTT.

Notes on this clone: Mismatch with germline at one junction end may stem from a read error. The chain carries TRBV7-7 and TRBJ2-5; D gene unclear. The CDR3 is 13 amino acids. Germline CDR1 and CDR2: SSHAT and FNYEAQ (reference sequence). CDR3 sequence (DNA): TGTGCTAGCAGCTTAGTCCTGCAAGAGACCCAGTACTTC. Translated, it gives CASSLVLQETQYF.

The V call is TRBV3-1 (or the pseudogene TRBV3-2), the J call TRBJ2-5; D is possibly TRBD2 (7 bases). V was pared by 0 bases and J by 5 bases, with 16 bases between. Looked up from germline, CDR1 is LGHDT and CDR2 is YNNKEL (reference sequence). The CDR3 sequence is 16 residues long. The CDR3 sequence is CASSQEGGGAEETQYF. CDR3 DNA sequence: TGTGCCAGCAGCCAAGAAGGAGGGGGGGCGGAGGAGACCCAGTACTTC.

The J gene is TRBJ2-1, the V gene TRBV5-4; TRBD2 matches 9 bases. The CDR3 runs 13 residues. From germline, CDR1 is SGHNT and CDR2 YYREEE (reference sequence). J lost 10 bases, V lost 0 bases, and 2 bases had no gene match. The CDR3 DNA follows: TGTGCCAGCAGCTTGGACCTAGCGGGGGAGCAGTTCTTC. Protein product: CASSLDLAGEQFF. The whole variable domain, filled in from reference TRBV5-4 and TRBJ2-1, reads ETGVTQSPTHLIKTRGQQVTLRCSSQSGHNTVSWYQQALGQGPQFIFQYYREEENGRGNFPPRFSGLQFPNYSSELNVNALELDDSALYLCASSLDLAGEQFFGPGTRLTVL.

The CDR3 spells CASSFNRGTYNEQFF. The CDR3, as DNA: TGCGCCAGCAGCTTCAACAGGGGGACCTACAATGAGCAGTTCTTC. J is TRBJ2-1 and V is TRBV5-1; 8 nucleotides match TRBD1. CDR3 size: 15 residues. Germline trimming cut 2 bases from V and 2 bases from J; bases unmatched to any gene: 3. Germline loops: CDR1 SGHRS, CDR2 YFSETQ.

This clone has a handful of counts. The V call is TRBV5-1, the J call TRBJ2-1, with TRBD2 matching 11 bases. The CDR3 has 16 amino acids. The germline gives CDR1 SGHRS, CDR2 YFSETQ. Trimming cost V 4 bases and J 8 bases; bases outside gene matches: 11. In DNA form, the CDR3 reads TGCGCCAGCAGCCCCCTGTCTAGCGGGGGGACGGATGAGCAGTTCTTC. This gives the protein CASSPLSSGGTDEQFF. The complete variable domain, with remaining parts taken from reference TRBV5-1 and TRBJ2-1, reads KAGVTQTPRYLIKTRGQQVTLSCSPISGHRSVSWYQQTPGQGLQFLFEYFSETQRNKGNFPGRFSGRQFSNSRSEMNVSTLELGDSALYLCASSPLSSGGTDEQFFGPGTRLTVL.

This chain connects TRBV3-1 (or the pseudogene TRBV3-2) to TRBJ1-2; 10 bases match TRBD1. The CDR3 runs 16 residues. V gave up 4 bases and J gave up 4 bases; unmatched junction bases: 9. The germline V gene has CDR1 LGHDT and CDR2 YNNKEL (reference sequence). The CDR3: CASSPVMTGGGYGYTF. The DNA of the CDR3 is TGTGCCAGCAGCCCCGTCATGACAGGGGGCGGCTATGGCTACACCTTC.

The chain joins TRBV15 to TRBJ2-2; D is uncertain. The CDR3 is 13 residues long. Deletions cut 8 bases from V and 5 bases from J, with 12 bases between. Germline V gene sequence: CDR1 LNHNV, CDR2 YYDKDF (reference sequence). CDR3 in DNA: TGTGCCACCTTTTTTCCGGTTACCGGGGAGCTGTTTTTT. This translates into CATFFPVTGELFF.

V is TRBV7-2 and J is TRBJ2-5, with D perhaps matching TRBD2 (5 bases). The V gene lost 5 bases and the J gene lost 5 bases, with 15 bases spanning the gap. In germline, CDR1 is SGHTA, CDR2 FQGNSA. This CDR3 is built from 14 residues. Here the CDR3 reads CASSPGPERETQYF. CDR3 DNA: TGTGCCAGCAGCCCAGGACCGGAGCGGGAGACCCAGTACTTC.

This rearrangement joins TRBV4-3 to TRBJ2-3; D perhaps matches TRBD2 (6 bases). CDR1 and CDR2 (germline): LGHNA, YSLEER. The CDR3 is 15 residues long. Trimming left V 1 base short and J 1 base short, with 9 bases between. The CDR3 loop reads CASSQAGGGTDTQYF. CDR3 sequence (DNA): TGCGCCAGCAGCCAAGCAGGCGGGGGCACAGATACGCAGTATTTT.

This clone was observed a handful of times. The chain employs TRBV19 and TRBJ1-5; tentative D call: TRBD1 (6 bases). The V gene lost 7 bases and the J gene lost 4 bases, with 17 bases spanning the gap. The CDR3 totals 15 residues. Germline V lookup: CDR1 LNHDA, CDR2 SQIVND (reference sequence). The CDR3 bases are TGTGCCAGTACCCCCCTCGTGGGGGCGAATCAGCCCCAGCATTTT. As protein: CASTPLVGANQPQHF.

This clone has only one observation. The chain links TRBV28 to TRBJ2-5, with TRBD2 identical over 7 bases. Germline V gives CDR1 MDHEN, CDR2 SYDVKM. The length of the CDR3 is 13 residues. V trimming: 3 bases; J trimming: 7 bases; junction bases outside the gene matches: 5. Here the CDR3 DNA reads TGTGCCAGCAGTTTCCGGGGGGTGTGGACCCAGTACTTC. Its translation: CASSFRGVWTQYF.

The chain has TRBV2 and TRBJ1-6, with TRBD1 matching 11 bases. Trimming removed 11 bases from V and 7 bases from J; junction bases left unmatched: 7. The length of the CDR3 is 14 residues. Germline V gene sequence: CDR1 SNHLY, CDR2 FYNNEI. The CDR3 region has the DNA TGTGCCGGACAGGGGGCGCGTGCGAATTCACCCCTCCACTTT. Protein product: CAGQGARANSPLHF. Variable domain in full (rest from reference TRBV2 and TRBJ1-6): EPEVTQTPSHQVTQMGQEVILRCVPISNHLYFYWYRQILGQKVEFLVSFYNNEISEKSEIFDDQFSVERPDGSNFTLKIRSTKLEDSAMYFCAGQGARANSPLHFGNGTRLTVT.

The chain is built from TRBV5-4 and TRBJ2-3; 8 bases align to TRBD2. There are 15 residues in the CDR3. After removal of 2 bases from V and 1 base from J, the junction contained 3 bases not matched to a gene. The germline CDR1 and CDR2 sequences are SGHNT and YYREEE (reference sequence). Here the CDR3 DNA reads TGTGCCAGCAGCTTCCCAGCGGGGGGCACAGATACGCAGTATTTT. Translating it yields CASSFPAGGTDTQYF.

This clone appeared a single time. This chain uses TRBV7-2 with TRBJ2-7; TRBD1 matches at 7 bases. Per the germline V gene, CDR1 is SGHTA and CDR2 is FQGNSA. The ends lost 0 bases at V and 2 bases at J; junction bases unmatched: 4. The CDR3 spans 15 residues. CDR3 loop: CASSLAGGNAYEQYF. CDR3 bases: TGTGCCAGCAGCTTAGCAGGGGGCAACGCCTACGAGCAGTACTTC.

The chain combines TRBV7-3 with TRBJ2-7, with 9 bases matching TRBD1. CDR1 is SGHTA and CDR2 is FQGTGA in the germline V gene. The V gene end was trimmed by 5 bases and the J gene end by 12 bases; junction bases not matched to a gene: 11. The CDR3 runs 13 residues. CDR3 DNA sequence: TGTGCCAGCAGCCCGGGACAGGGCGCCCCCCCGTACTTC. Translated, it gives CASSPGQGAPPYF.

This rearrangement joins TRBV2 to TRBJ1-2; D unclear. Looked up from germline, CDR1 is SNHLY and CDR2 is FYNNEI. Deletions cut 6 bases from V and 1 base from J, with 12 bases between. The CDR3 is 14 amino acids. The CDR3 nucleotides read TGTGCCAGCAGCGATGGACTGAATAACTATGGCTACACCTTC. Translation: CASSDGLNNYGYTF.

V is TRBV7-2 and J is TRBJ2-7; tentatively, D is TRBD2 (6 bases). The V gene lost 1 base and the J gene lost 1 base, with 8 bases spanning the gap. This CDR3 has 14 residues. Germline loops: CDR1 SGHTA, CDR2 FQGNSA. CDR3 region: CASSLGAGSYEQYF. In DNA form, the CDR3 reads TGTGCCAGCAGCTTAGGTGCGGGGTCCTACGAGCAGTACTTC.

This chain connects TRBV5-1 to TRBJ1-4; weak D call: TRBD1 (5 bases). Germline V gene lookup returns CDR1 SGHRS and CDR2 YFSETQ. The V end lost 0 bases, the J end lost 2 bases, and 8 bases lay between the germline ends. The CDR3 covers 15 residues. CDR3 nucleotides: TGCGCCAGCAGCTTGGGACGGGGGACTAATGAAAAACTGTTTTTT. Amino acid sequence: CASSLGRGTNEKLFF.

The chain carries TRBV27 and TRBJ2-7; D not certain. CDR3 length: 13 amino acids. From germline, CDR1 is MNHEY and CDR2 SMNVEV (reference sequence). Trimming stripped 6 bases from V and 3 bases from J, with 12 bases between. The DNA of the CDR3 is TGTGCCAGCAGATCGCCCCCGGGCTACGAGCAGTACTTC. Amino acid sequence: CASRSPPGYEQYF.

V is TRBV3-1 (or the pseudogene TRBV3-2) and J is TRBJ2-2; D gene uncertain. There are 12 residues in the CDR3. V was trimmed by 2 bases and J by 7 bases, leaving 5 bases between them. Germline loops: CDR1 LGHDT, CDR2 YNNKEL (reference sequence). CDR3 sequence: CASSQLVGELFF. In DNA, the CDR3 is TGTGCCAGCAGCCAATTAGTCGGGGAGCTGTTTTTT.

V is TRBV11-2 and J is TRBJ1-6; 9 positions match TRBD1. Germline values: CDR1 SGHAT, CDR2 FQNNGV. J gave up 5 bases and V 4 bases, and 6 bases lay outside the gene matches. The CDR3 sequence is 16 residues long. In nucleotides, the CDR3 is TGTGCCAGCAGCTCACGAACAGGGGGCCATAATTCACCCCTCCACTTT. Its protein is CASSSRTGGHNSPLHF.

The chain joins TRBV4-3 to TRBJ2-7; D may be TRBD2 (6 bases). This CDR3 contains 15 residues. The germline gives CDR1 LGHNA, CDR2 YSLEER. Between the trimmed V and J ends, which lost 0 bases and 4 bases, there was a span of 13 bases. The DNA of the CDR3 is TGCGCCAGCAGCCAAGATTATGTAGCGGATTACGAGCAGTACTTC. It is translated as CASSQDYVADYEQYF.

The chain carries TRBV7-2 and TRBJ2-7; TRBD1 might be the D (5 bases). Germline V gene data show CDR1 as SGHTA and CDR2 as FQGNSA. Deletions cut 6 bases from V and 1 base from J, with 10 bases between. This CDR3 region has 13 residues. CDR3 bases: TGTGCCAGCAGGCCGACAGCATCCTACGAGCAGTACTTC. Translating gives CASRPTASYEQYF.

In this sample, this clone turned up once. The chain couples TRBV4-3 to TRBJ2-2; 10 nucleotides agree with TRBD2. J was trimmed by 4 bases and V by 1 base; bases with no gene match: 3. The CDR3 totals 16 residues. CDR1 is LGHNA, CDR2 YSLEER, per germline. CDR3 DNA sequence: TGCGCCAGCAGCCAAGTACTAGCGGGAACCACCGGGGAGCTGTTTTTT. Translation: CASSQVLAGTTGELFF.

This rearrangement joins TRBV19 to TRBJ1-1; possibly TRBD1 for D (5 bases). Germline V gives CDR1 LNHDA, CDR2 SQIVND (reference sequence). The CDR3 consists of 13 residues. V lost 5 bases to trimming and J lost 2 bases, with 9 bases between them. This CDR3 reads CASSQGSNTEAFF. The CDR3 DNA sequence: TGTGCCAGTAGTCAGGGATCTAACACTGAAGCTTTCTTT.

The chain carries TRBV7-2 and TRBJ1-2, with D maybe TRBD1 (6 bases). Between the trimmed V and J ends, which lost 3 bases and 8 bases, there was a span of 13 bases. This CDR3 contains 13 residues. CDR1 and CDR2 from the germline V gene are SGHTA and FQGNSA. The CDR3 loop is CASSFRGGQGYTF. The CDR3 bases are TGTGCCAGCAGCTTTCGAGGGGGACAAGGCTACACCTTC.